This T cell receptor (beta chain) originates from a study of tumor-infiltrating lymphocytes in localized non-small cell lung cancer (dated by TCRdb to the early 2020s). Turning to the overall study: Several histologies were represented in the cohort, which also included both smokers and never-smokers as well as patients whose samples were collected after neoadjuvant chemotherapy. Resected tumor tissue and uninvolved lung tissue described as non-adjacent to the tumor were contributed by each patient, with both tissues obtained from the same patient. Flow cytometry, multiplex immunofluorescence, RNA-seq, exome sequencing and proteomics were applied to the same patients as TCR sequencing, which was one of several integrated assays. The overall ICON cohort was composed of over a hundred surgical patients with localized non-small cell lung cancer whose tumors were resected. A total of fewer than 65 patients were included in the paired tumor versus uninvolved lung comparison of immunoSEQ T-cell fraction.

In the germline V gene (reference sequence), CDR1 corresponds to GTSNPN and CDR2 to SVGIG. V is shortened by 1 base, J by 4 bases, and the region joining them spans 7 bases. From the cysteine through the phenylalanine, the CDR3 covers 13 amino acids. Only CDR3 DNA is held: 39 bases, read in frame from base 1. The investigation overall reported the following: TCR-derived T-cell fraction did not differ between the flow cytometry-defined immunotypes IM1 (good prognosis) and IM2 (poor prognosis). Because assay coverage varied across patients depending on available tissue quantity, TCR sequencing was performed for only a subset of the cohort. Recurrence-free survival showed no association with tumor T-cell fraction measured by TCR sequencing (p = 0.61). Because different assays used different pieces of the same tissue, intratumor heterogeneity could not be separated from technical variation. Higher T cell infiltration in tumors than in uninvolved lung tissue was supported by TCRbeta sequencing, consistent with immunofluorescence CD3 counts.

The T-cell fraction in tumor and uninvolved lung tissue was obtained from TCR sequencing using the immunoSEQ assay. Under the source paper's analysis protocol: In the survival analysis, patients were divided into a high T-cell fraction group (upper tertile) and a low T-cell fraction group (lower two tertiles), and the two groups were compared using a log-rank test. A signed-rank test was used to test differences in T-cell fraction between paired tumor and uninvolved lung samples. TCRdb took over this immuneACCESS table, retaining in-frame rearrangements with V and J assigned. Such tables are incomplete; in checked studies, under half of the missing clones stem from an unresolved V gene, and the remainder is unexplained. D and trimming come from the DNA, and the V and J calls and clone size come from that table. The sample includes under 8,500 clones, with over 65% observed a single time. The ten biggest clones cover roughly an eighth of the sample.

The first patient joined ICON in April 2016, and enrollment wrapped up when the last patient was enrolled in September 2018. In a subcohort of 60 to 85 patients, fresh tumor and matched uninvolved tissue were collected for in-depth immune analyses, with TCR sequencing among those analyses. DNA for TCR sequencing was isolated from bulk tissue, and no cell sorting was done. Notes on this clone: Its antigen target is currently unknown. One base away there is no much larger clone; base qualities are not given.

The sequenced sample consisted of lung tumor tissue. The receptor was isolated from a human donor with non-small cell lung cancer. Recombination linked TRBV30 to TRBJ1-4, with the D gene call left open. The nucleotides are TGTGCCTGGAGTGACAGAAATAATGAAAAACTGTTTTTT. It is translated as CAWSDRNNEKLFF.